This TCR beta chain was identified during a study of shared clonotypes between healthy human individuals. Several immunoSEQ plates held equal portions of the genomic DNA taken from each subset. Produced via immunoSEQ multiplex PCR; TCRdb's table is partial and in-frame only. The repertoire consists of roughly 2,300,000 clones, with around 92% occurring once and the leading ten covering approximately 0.41%. The study's findings and limits: Measured sharing among donors was expected to vary with sequencing depth. Larger richness was generally estimated for naive than memory subsets.

Points on this clone: The antigen is unknown.

The TCR originated in a man between 18 and 29 years old in good health. Some clones in this sample may be carry-over from other donors' samples. Sequenced material: naive CD4+ T cells from PBMCs. Stated subset: CD45RA+ positively selected.

This CDR3 is CASSQGQGAANEKLFF. CDR3 coding DNA: TGTGCCAGCAGCCAAGGCCAGGGGGCGGCTAATGAAAAACTGTTTTTT. The chain combines TRBV5-6 with TRBJ1-4; 8 bases are shared with TRBD1. The CDR3 covers 16 residues. V dropped 4 bases and J dropped 3; count of bases not matched to a gene: 8. Germline values: CDR1 SGHDT, CDR2 YYEEEE.